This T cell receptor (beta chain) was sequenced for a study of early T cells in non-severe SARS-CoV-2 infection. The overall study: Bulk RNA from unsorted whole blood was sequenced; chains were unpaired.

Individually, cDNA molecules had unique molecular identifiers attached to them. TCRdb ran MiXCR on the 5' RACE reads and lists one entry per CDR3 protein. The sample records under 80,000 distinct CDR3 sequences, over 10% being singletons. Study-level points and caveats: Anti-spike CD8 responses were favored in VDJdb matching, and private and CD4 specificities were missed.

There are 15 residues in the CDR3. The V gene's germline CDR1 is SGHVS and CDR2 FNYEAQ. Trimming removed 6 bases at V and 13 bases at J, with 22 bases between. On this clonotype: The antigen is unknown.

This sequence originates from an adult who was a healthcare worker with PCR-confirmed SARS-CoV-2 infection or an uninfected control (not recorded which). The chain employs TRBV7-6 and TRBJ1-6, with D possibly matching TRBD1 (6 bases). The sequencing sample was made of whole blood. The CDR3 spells CASSTNQGPSVPLHF. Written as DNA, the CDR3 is TGTGCCAGCAGTACGAACCAGGGGCCCTCGGTGCCCCTCCACTTT. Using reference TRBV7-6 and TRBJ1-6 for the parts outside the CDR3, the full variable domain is GAGVSQSPRYKVTKRGQDVALRCDPISGHVSLYWYRQALGQGPEFLTYFNYEAQQDKSGLPNDRFSAERPEGSISTLTIQRTEQRDSAMYRCASSTNQGPSVPLHFGNGTRLTVT.